This T cell receptor (beta chain) was identified during a study of blood T cell repertoires in COVID-19 (dated by TCRdb to 2018 to 2020). In terms of the full investigation: Collaborator samples came from the United States, Italy and Spain and covered acute and convalescent phases of COVID-19. The prospective study material was composed of cDNA or gDNA derived from T cells, B-cell-depleted T cells, or PBMCs. Deeply sampled blood TCRbeta repertoires from subjects exposed to, actively infected with, or recovered from COVID-19 were included in the dataset. The repertoires were released in a freely available public database meant as a resource for research on the immune response to SARS-CoV-2. Samples came from the ongoing ImmuneRACE study (first 160 participants) plus 1,254 subjects from 6 global collaborators. A de-identified subject ID, COVID-19 status, age in years and sex were almost always included in the sample metadata. Where available, HLA class I and class II types were taken from metadata supplied by the sample provider and were not determined by assay-based typing. Study-level results and caveats: The quantity of clinical and demographic metadata differed by source and by participant and was supplied without curation.

The junction shows trimming of 10 bases on V and 10 bases on J, plus 13 bases between the germline ends. The CDR3, cysteine through phenylalanine, is 11 amino acids long. Kept here is only the CDR3 DNA, which spans 33 bases and is read in frame from base 1. The germline V gene (reference sequence) yields LNHDA for CDR1 and SQIVND for CDR2. Enrolling through a virtual design, the prospective study's participants ranged in age from roughly 18 to 89 years and lived across roughly 24 United States geographic areas. In the prospective study, cohorts were assigned on the basis of participant-reported clinical history obtained from a screening survey and a study questionnaire. Exposed participants were defined as having been in contact with someone with a PCR-confirmed or clinician-diagnosed COVID-19 case within 2 weeks of study entry. Mobile phlebotomists in the prospective study collected whole blood, serum and a nasopharyngeal or oropharyngeal swab from every participant. Over an approximately 2-month period, participants in the prospective study had the option of providing additional blood draws and questionnaires. Blood samples from the prospective study were shipped frozen or at room temperature prior to DNA extraction.

Points on this clone: Its antigen specificity is not known. One base away there is no much larger clone; base qualities are not given.

TCRbeta CDR3 regions were amplified from genomic DNA using the immunoSEQ Assay, a bias-controlled multiplex PCR. On the authors' methods: Nucleated cell counts per sample were estimated from amplification of reference gene primers within the assay. To quantify the absolute abundance of each unique TCRbeta CDR3 rearrangement, sequence reads were collapsed and filtered. For each sample, productive Simpson clonality was calculated as the square root of Simpson's diversity index across productive rearrangements. This is the immuneACCESS table as TCRdb keeps it, with only in-frame sequences that have V and J called. A part of the clones is gone; compared with another copy, unresolved V genes explain less than half, and the rest is unexplained. The DNA was the basis for D and trimming; V, J and clone size are from that table. The sample table contains 270,000 or so clones; only one count was recorded for less than 95% of them. The ten largest clonotypes hold about 3% of the sample.

The rearranged chain carries TRBV19 and TRBJ1-4; TRBD1 is a possible D gene, resting on 5 matching bases. Sequenced material: PBMCs or T cells enriched from blood (not recorded which). This receptor was obtained from a man between 40 and 49 years old who had been exposed to COVID-19. The CDR3 protein is CATSVGGKLFF. The nucleotide sequence is given as TGTGCCACCTCAGTGGGGGGAAAACTGTTTTTT.